This TCR beta chain appears in the sequencing data of a study of T cell responses to AZD1222 COVID-19 vaccine. The study, taken as a whole, reports: Targets within unmutated variant regions were reportedly found for nearly half of spike-specific TCRs. There were vaccine-associated CD4 TCRs across spike, dominant at 160-218 and 743-854.

Method: immunoSEQ multiplex PCR; TCRdb's copy keeps in-frame clones and lacks some. The table lists 120,000 or so clones, around 89% of them singletons. The germline gives CDR1 MDHEN, CDR2 SYDVKM. The CDR3 is 14 amino acids. V shed 6 bases and J shed 2 bases, with 11 bases lying between them. This clone was picked up a small number of times. The antigen remains undetermined. The sample consisted of peripheral blood, taken 28 days after the second AZD1222 dose. The chain links TRBV28 to TRBJ1-5, with a possible D match to TRBD1 (5 bases). The TCR sequence derives from an adult who received the AZD1222 COVID-19 vaccine. Written as DNA, the CDR3 is TGTGCCAGCAGACCCGGGACGCGCAATCAGCCCCAGCATTTT. Its translation: CASRPGTRNQPQHF.